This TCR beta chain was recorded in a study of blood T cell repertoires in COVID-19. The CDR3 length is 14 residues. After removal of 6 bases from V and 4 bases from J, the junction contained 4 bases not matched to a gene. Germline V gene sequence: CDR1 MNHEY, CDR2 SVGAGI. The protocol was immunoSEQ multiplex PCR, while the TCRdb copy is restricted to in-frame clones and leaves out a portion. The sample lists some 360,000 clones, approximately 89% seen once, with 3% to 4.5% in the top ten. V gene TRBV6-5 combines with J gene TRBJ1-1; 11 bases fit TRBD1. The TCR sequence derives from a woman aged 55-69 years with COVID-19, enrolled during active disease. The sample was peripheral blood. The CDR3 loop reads CASRGTGGFTEAFF. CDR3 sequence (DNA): TGTGCCAGCAGGGGGACAGGGGGATTCACTGAAGCTTTCTTT.